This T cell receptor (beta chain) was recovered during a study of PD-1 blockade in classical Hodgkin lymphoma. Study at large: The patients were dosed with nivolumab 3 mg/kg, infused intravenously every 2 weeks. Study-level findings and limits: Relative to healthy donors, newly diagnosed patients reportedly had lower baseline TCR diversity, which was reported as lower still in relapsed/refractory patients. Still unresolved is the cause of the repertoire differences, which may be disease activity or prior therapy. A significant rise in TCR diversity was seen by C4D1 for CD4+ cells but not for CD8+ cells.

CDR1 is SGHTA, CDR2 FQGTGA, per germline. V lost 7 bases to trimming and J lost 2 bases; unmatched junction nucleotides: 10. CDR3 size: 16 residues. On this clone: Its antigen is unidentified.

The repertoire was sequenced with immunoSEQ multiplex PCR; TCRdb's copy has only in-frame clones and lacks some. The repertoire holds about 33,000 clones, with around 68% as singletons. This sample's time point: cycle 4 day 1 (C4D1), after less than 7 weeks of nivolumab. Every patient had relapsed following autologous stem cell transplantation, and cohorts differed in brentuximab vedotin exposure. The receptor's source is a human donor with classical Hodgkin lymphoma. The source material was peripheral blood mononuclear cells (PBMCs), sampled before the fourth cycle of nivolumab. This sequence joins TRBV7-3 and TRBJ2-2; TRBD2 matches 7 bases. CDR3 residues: CASTRRPGLNTGELFF. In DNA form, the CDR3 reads TGTGCCAGCACCCGAAGACCGGGACTAAACACCGGGGAGCTGTTTTTT.